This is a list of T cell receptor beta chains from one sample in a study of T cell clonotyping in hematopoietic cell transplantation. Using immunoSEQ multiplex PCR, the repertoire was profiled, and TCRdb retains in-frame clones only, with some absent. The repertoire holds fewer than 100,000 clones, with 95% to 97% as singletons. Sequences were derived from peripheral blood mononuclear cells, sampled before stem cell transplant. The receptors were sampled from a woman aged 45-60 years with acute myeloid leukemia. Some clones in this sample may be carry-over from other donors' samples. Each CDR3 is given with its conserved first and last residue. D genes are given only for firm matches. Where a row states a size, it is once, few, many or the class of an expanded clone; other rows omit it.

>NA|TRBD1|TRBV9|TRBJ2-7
CASSDGTAYEQYF
TGTGCCAGCAGCGACGGGACAGCCTACGAGCAGTACTTC
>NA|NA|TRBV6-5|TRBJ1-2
CASSPVMQGPLGYTF
TGTGCCAGCAGCCCCGTAATGCAGGGGCCGTTGGGCTACACCTTC
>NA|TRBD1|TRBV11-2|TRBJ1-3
CASSSRGGFSGNTIYF
TGTGCCAGCAGCTCCAGGGGGGGGTTCTCTGGAAACACCATATATTTT
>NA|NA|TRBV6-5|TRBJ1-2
CASSYSGWGNYGYTF
TGTGCCAGCAGTTATAGCGGATGGGGGAACTATGGCTACACCTTC
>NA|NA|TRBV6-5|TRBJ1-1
CASSSQVAIMNTEAFF
TGTGCCAGCAGTTCCCAGGTAGCCATAATGAACACTGAAGCTTTCTTT
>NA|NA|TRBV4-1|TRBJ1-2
CASSYLRGGNYGYTF
TGCGCCAGCAGTTACCTAAGGGGAGGGAACTATGGCTACACCTTC
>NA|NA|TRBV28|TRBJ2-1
CASKTGRSSYNEQFF
TGTGCCAGCAAGACGGGCCGGAGCTCCTACAATGAGCAGTTCTTC
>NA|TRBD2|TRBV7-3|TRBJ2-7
CASSLSSGVLTF
TGTGCCAGCAGCTTAAGTAGCGGGGTACTGACGTTC
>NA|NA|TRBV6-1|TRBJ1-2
CASSESSTYYGYTF
TGTGCCAGCAGTGAGAGCAGCACTTACTATGGCTACACCTTC
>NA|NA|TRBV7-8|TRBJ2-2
CASSLGLAGELFF
TGTGCCAGCAGCTTAGGACTTGCCGGGGAGCTGTTTTTT
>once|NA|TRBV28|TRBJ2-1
CASSLRLLQFF
TGTGCCAGCAGTTTAAGGCTCTTACAGTTCTTC
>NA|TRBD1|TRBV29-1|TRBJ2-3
CSVGGGTGVSDTQYF
TGCAGCGTTGGAGGGGGGACAGGGGTATCAGATACGCAGTATTTT
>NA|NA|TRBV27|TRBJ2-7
CASSLRLASSYEQYF
TGTGCCAGCAGTTTAAGGCTAGCGAGCTCCTACGAGCAGTACTTC
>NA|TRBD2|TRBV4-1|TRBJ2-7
CASSQATGTSSYEQYF
TGCGCCAGCAGCCAAGCAACCGGGACTAGCTCCTACGAGCAGTACTTC
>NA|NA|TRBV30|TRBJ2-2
CAWSGPTAPNTGELFF
TGTGCCTGGAGTGGACCCACAGCTCCGAACACCGGGGAGCTGTTTTTT
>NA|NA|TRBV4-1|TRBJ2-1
CASSQDRARSSYNEQFF
TGCGCCAGCAGCCAAGATCGAGCGAGGAGCTCCTACAATGAGCAGTTCTTC
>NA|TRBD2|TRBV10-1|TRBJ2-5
CASSFGLAGETQYF
TGCGCCAGCAGTTTTGGACTAGCGGGAGAGACCCAGTACTTC
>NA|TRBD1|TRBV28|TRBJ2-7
CASRPPAGTDYEQYF
TGTGCCAGCAGGCCCCCAGCCGGGACAGACTACGAGCAGTACTTC
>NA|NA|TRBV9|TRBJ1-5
CASSVNGGAGQPQHF
TGTGCCAGCAGCGTAAACGGAGGGGCTGGACAGCCCCAGCATTTT
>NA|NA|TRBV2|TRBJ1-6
CASSGGESSYNSPLHF
TGTGCCAGCAGTGGGGGCGAGAGCTCCTATAATTCACCCCTCCACTTT
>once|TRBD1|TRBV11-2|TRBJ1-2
CASSSDRTAYGYTF
TGTGCCAGCAGCTCGGACAGGACCGCCTATGGCTACACCTTC
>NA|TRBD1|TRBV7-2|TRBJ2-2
CASSYRQGGGTGELFF
TGTGCCAGCAGCTATAGACAGGGTGGGGGCACCGGGGAGCTGTTTTTT
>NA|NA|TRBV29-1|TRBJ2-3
CSGRLDSDTQYF
TGCAGCGGCCGACTAGATTCCGATACGCAGTATTTT